One and the same sample provided the 20 T cell receptor beta chains below, sequenced in a study of beta chain features in type 1 diabetes. Every isolated RNA sample was fully reverse transcribed, so sequencing captured expressed TCRB transcripts. The assay was immunoSEQ multiplex PCR, and TCRdb's table has in-frame clones only and misses some. The repertoire holds around 500,000 clones, around 30% seen once, with roughly 0.066% in the top ten. The specimen was naive CD4+ T cells from blood. These receptors all stem from a man aged 18 to 29 in good health.

V and J are TRBV2 and TRBJ1-2; D is undetermined. Germline V gives CDR1 SNHLY, CDR2 FYNNEI. The CDR3 totals 11 residues. V lost 3 bases and J lost 3, with 2 bases in between. Here the CDR3 DNA reads TGTGCCAGCAGTGAGTACTATGGCTACACCTTC. Translating it yields CASSEYYGYTF. Full variable domain (remainder filled in from reference TRBV2 and TRBJ1-2): EPEVTQTPSHQVTQMGQEVILRCVPISNHLYFYWYRQILGQKVEFLVSFYNNEISEKSEIFDDQFSVERPDGSNFTLKIRSTKLEDSAMYFCASSEYYGYTFGSGTRLTVV.

This sequence joins TRBV19 and TRBJ2-5; D ambiguous. CDR1 and CDR2 (germline): LNHDA, SQIVND (reference sequence). The V and J ends lost 1 base and 7 bases respectively, with 10 bases between them. The CDR3 covers 13 residues. DNA for the CDR3: TGTGCCAGTAGTATAGGGAGTCTGGGGACCCAGTACTTC. It encodes CASSIGSLGTQYF.

The chain couples TRBV7-2 to TRBJ2-3; perhaps TRBD2 as D (7 bases). The CDR3 covers 14 residues. Germline lookup yields CDR1 SGHTA and CDR2 FQGNSA. V lost 3 bases and J lost 5, with 12 bases in between. CDR3 protein: CASSFMGGGDTQYF. The CDR3 nucleotides read TGTGCCAGCAGCTTCATGGGAGGGGGAGATACGCAGTATTTT.

There are a few counts of this clone. This rearrangement joins TRBV28 to TRBJ2-5; perhaps TRBD1 as D (6 bases). The CDR3 is 13 amino acids. CDR1 and CDR2 from the germline V gene are MDHEN and SYDVKM. V was clipped by 6 bases and J by 5 bases, with 13 bases between them. This chain's CDR3 is CASRATGFETQYF. CDR3 nucleotides: TGTGCCAGCAGGGCCACAGGGTTCGAGACCCAGTACTTC.

The V and J genes are TRBV9 and TRBJ2-5, with 8 bases fitting TRBD1. The CDR3 has 14 residues. After removal of 4 bases from V and 1 base from J, the junction contained 3 bases not matched to a gene. Germline V gives CDR1 SGDLS, CDR2 YYNGEE. The CDR3, as DNA: TGTGCCAGCAGCCCAGGGACAGGCCAAGAGACCCAGTACTTC. Encoded protein: CASSPGTGQETQYF. The full variable domain, in which reference TRBV9 and TRBJ2-5 provide the parts outside the CDR3, is DSGVTQTPKHLITATGQRVTLRCSPRSGDLSVYWYQQSLDQGLQFLIQYYNGEERAKGNILERFSAQQFPDLHSELNLSSLELGDSALYFCASSPGTGQETQYFGPGTRLLVL.

There are a few counts of this clone. This chain uses TRBV25-1 with TRBJ2-1; 11 bases map to TRBD1. Germline-derived CDR1 and CDR2 are MGHDK and SYGVNS. There are 15 residues in the CDR3. Unmatched junction bases numbered 7, after V lost 6 bases and J lost 6 bases. Here the CDR3 DNA reads TGTGCCAGCAGCCGGACAGGGGGCCCGCTCAATGAGCAGTTCTTC. Protein: CASSRTGGPLNEQFF.

V and J are TRBV5-6 and TRBJ2-3; TRBD2 matches 8 bases. V lost 1 base to trimming and J lost 3 bases; unmatched junction nucleotides: 7. CDR1 is SGHDT and CDR2 is YYEEEE in the germline V gene. The CDR3 has 16 residues. The CDR3 here is CASSLRSGSRTDTQYF. CDR3 nucleotides: TGTGCCAGCAGCTTGAGGAGCGGGAGTCGGACAGATACGCAGTATTTT.

This clone has only a few counts. The rearrangement joins TRBV30 to TRBJ1-2, with D unresolved. The V end lost 5 bases, the J end lost 4 bases, and 11 bases lay between the germline ends. CDR3 length: 12 amino acids. Germline V gene lookup returns CDR1 GTSNPN and CDR2 SVGIG (reference sequence). The CDR3 here is CAWRQLSYGYTF. The CDR3 nucleotides are TGTGCCTGGCGCCAGCTATCCTATGGCTACACCTTC.

The chain couples TRBV13 to TRBJ2-3; D ambiguous. Germline V lookup: CDR1 PRHDT, CDR2 FYEKMQ (reference sequence). Trimming shortened V by 3 bases and J by 0 bases, and 4 bases separated the two germline ends. CDR3 size: 13 residues. CDR3 loop: CASSFLSTDTQYF. The CDR3 DNA is TGTGCCAGCAGCTTCCTGAGCACAGATACGCAGTATTTT.

This chain joins TRBV27 and TRBJ1-1; D remains unclear. Germline CDR1 and CDR2: MNHEY and SMNVEV (reference sequence). The V gene lost 5 bases and the J gene lost 5 bases, with 18 bases spanning the gap. The CDR3 is 15 amino acids. In DNA, the CDR3 is TGTGCCAGCAGTCCCCGACGGACCGTTGGGACTGAAGCTTTCTTT. Translating gives CASSPRRTVGTEAFF.

The gene calls are TRBV30 and TRBJ1-1, with D unclear. CDR1 and CDR2 from the germline V gene are GTSNPN and SVGIG (reference sequence). This CDR3 is built from 12 residues. The V end lost 5 bases, the J end lost 1 base, and 8 bases lay between the germline ends. CDR3 nucleotides: TGTGCCTGGGGCTGGGGGAACACTGAAGCTTTCTTT. This encodes CAWGWGNTEAFF.

V gene TRBV5-1 combines with J gene TRBJ2-1, with 16 nucleotides matching TRBD2. V dropped 4 bases and J dropped 7; count of bases not matched to a gene: 11. The CDR3 length is 18 residues. Germline values: CDR1 SGHRS, CDR2 YFSETQ. CDR3 sequence reads: CASSAGTSGRALGNEQFF. CDR3 sequence (DNA): TGCGCCAGCAGCGCCGGGACTAGCGGGAGGGCCCTGGGAAATGAGCAGTTCTTC.

The V and J genes are TRBV5-6 and TRBJ2-1, with D uncertain. The germline gives CDR1 SGHDT, CDR2 YYEEEE. V was clipped by 4 bases and J by 5 bases, with 13 bases between them. The length of the CDR3 is 14 residues. The CDR3 here is CASSPEFLHNEQFF. The CDR3 DNA reads as TGTGCCAGCAGCCCCGAATTCCTTCACAATGAGCAGTTCTTC.

The V gene is TRBV2, the J gene TRBJ2-3; D might be TRBD1 (5 bases). The CDR3 spans 12 residues. V gave up 6 bases and J gave up 6 bases, with 10 bases separating them. Per the germline V gene, CDR1 is SNHLY and CDR2 is FYNNEI. The DNA of the CDR3 is TGTGCCAGCAGGCCTTCAGGGGATACGCAGTATTTT. Translating it yields CASRPSGDTQYF.

This clone has just a few counts. Distinct nucleotide sequences in the sample also encode this CDR3. The V call is TRBV29-1, the J call TRBJ2-7, with D tentatively TRBD1 or TRBD2 (5 bases each). Trimming removed 6 bases from V and 0 bases from J, with 6 bases in between. This CDR3 region has 11 residues. Looked up from germline, CDR1 is SQVTM and CDR2 is ANQGSEA. The chain's CDR3 is CSVGVSYEQYF. CDR3 coding DNA: TGCAGCGTGGGGGTCTCCTACGAGCAGTACTTC.

V usage is TRBV30 and J usage is TRBJ2-1; D uncertain. This CDR3 is 12 amino acids long. V dropped 0 bases and J dropped 5 bases, with 5 bases sitting between them. The germline CDR1 and CDR2 sequences are GTSNPN and SVGIG (reference sequence). The CDR3 here is CAWSVRNNEQFF. The CDR3 DNA reads as TGTGCCTGGAGTGTACGGAACAATGAGCAGTTCTTC.

The chain uses TRBV9 and TRBJ2-5; 7 bases map to TRBD1. Germline lookup yields CDR1 SGDLS and CDR2 YYNGEE. This CDR3 region has 15 residues. V gave up 0 bases and J gave up 3 bases; unmatched junction bases: 5. CDR3 in amino acids: CASSVAPGTEETQYF. CDR3 DNA sequence: TGTGCCAGCAGCGTAGCCCCCGGGACAGAAGAGACCCAGTACTTC.

This rearrangement joins TRBV7-9 to TRBJ2-7; TRBD1 might be the D (5 bases). V lost 1 base, J lost 3 bases, and 7 bases lay in between. Germline values: CDR1 SEHNR, CDR2 FQNEAQ (reference sequence). This CDR3 is built from 13 residues. CDR3 region: CASSLGQNYEQYF. DNA of the CDR3: TGTGCCAGCAGCTTAGGACAGAACTACGAGCAGTACTTC.

The J gene is TRBJ1-1, the V gene TRBV7-2; 8 bases are shared with TRBD1. The junction had 5 bases not matched to a gene; V was cut back by 3 bases and J by 2 bases. Germline V gives CDR1 SGHTA, CDR2 FQGNSA. This CDR3 region has 15 residues. DNA for the CDR3: TGTGCCAGCAGCTTTTTGGGACAGGCTAACACTGAAGCTTTCTTT. This sequence encodes CASSFLGQANTEAFF.

The rearrangement joins TRBV11-2 to TRBJ2-1, with D possibly matching TRBD2 (6 bases). V was pared by 1 base and J by 4 bases, with 8 bases between. Per germline, CDR1 SGHAT and CDR2 FQNNGV. The length of the CDR3 is 14 residues. CDR3 bases: TGTGCCAGCAGCTTAGCCAGCGGGTACAATGAGCAGTTCTTC. Its protein product is CASSLASGYNEQFF.